These 15 T cell receptor beta chains were all obtained from the same sample, sequenced in a study of T cell repertoires in aging, cancer and after chemotherapy. Rearranged V-D-J TRB sequences were amplified with a mixed TRB-A/B primer pool. A single record per CDR3 protein comes from TCRdb applying MiXCR to the multiplex PCR reads. The sample lists more than 8,500 distinct CDR3 sequences, approximately 40% occurring once. The template was genomic DNA from peripheral blood, not RNA. Specimen: blood. The receptors were sampled from a human donor in good health.

The chain links TRBV7-6 to TRBJ2-1; 11 nucleotides align to TRBD2. V lost 5 bases to trimming and J lost 4 bases; unmatched junction nucleotides: 7. This CDR3 has 16 amino acids. Germline CDR1 reads SGHVS; CDR2 reads FNYEAQ. The CDR3 sequence: CASSPRTSGLYNEQFF. The CDR3 region has the DNA TGTGCCAGCAGCCCCCGGACTAGCGGGCTTTACAATGAGCAGTTCTTC.

The chain employs TRBV6-5 and TRBJ2-1; D might be TRBD2 (5 bases). Trimming stripped 6 bases from V and 0 bases from J, with 12 bases between. Germline CDR1 is MNHEY and CDR2 is SVGAGI. This CDR3 has 15 amino acids. CDR3 sequence reads: CASSRLPSSYNEQFF. CDR3 DNA sequence: TGTGCCAGCAGCAGACTACCTAGCTCCTACAATGAGCAGTTCTTC.

CDR3 protein: CASKKGGVAFF. In nucleotides, the CDR3 is TGTGCCAGCAAAAAGGGGGGGGTTGCTTTCTTT. The chain employs TRBV12-3 or TRBV12-4 and TRBJ1-1; possible D gene TRBD1, 6 bases. Trimming removed 7 bases from V and 11 bases from J, with 14 bases in between. The CDR3 runs 11 residues.

This clonotype was picked up a small number of times. This rearrangement joins TRBV27 to TRBJ1-2; D not resolved. This CDR3 has 16 amino acids. The V end was cut by 6 bases, the J end by 2 bases, with 19 bases between. Germline assignment: CDR1 MNHEY and CDR2 SMNVEV (reference sequence). The CDR3 DNA is TGTGCCAGCAGACGTACTTTTAGCCCTCCCAACTATGGCTACACCTTC. It specifies CASRRTFSPPNYGYTF.

Points on this clonotype: The junction does not match germline at one end; this may be a read error. This chain links TRBV29-1 with TRBJ1-1, with D maybe TRBD1 (6 bases). Germline values: CDR1 SQVTM, CDR2 ANQGSEA. The CDR3 spans 13 residues. CDR3 in amino acids: CSGMATGNTEALF. DNA for the CDR3: TGCAGCGGGATGGCGACAGGAAACACTGAAGCTTTATTT.

This clonotype has a handful of counts. The chain employs TRBV5-6 and TRBJ2-1; D tentatively reads TRBD1 or TRBD2 (6 bases each). V was pared by 3 bases and J by 9 bases, with 19 bases between. The CDR3 spans 15 residues. Germline lookup yields CDR1 SGHDT and CDR2 YYEEEE. The CDR3 DNA reads TGTGCCAGCAGCTGGAGGGGGGCCGGGGCGTTTGAGCAGTTCTTC. Translation gives CASSWRGAGAFEQFF.

The chain is built from TRBV6-5 and TRBJ1-1; D is undetermined. The V gene's germline CDR1 is MNHEY and CDR2 SVGAGI. V was shortened by 1 base and J by 2 bases, with 8 bases between the two germline ends. The CDR3 sequence is 14 residues long. The chain's CDR3 is CASSYWQANTEAFF. In nucleotides, the CDR3 is TGTGCCAGCAGTTACTGGCAGGCCAACACTGAAGCTTTCTTT.

This clonotype was detected only a few times. The rearrangement links TRBV18 to TRBJ2-6; 7 bases agree with TRBD1. The CDR3 consists of 16 residues. J gave up 1 base and V 4 bases, and 4 bases lay outside the gene matches. From germline, CDR1 is KGHSH and CDR2 LQKENI. CDR3: CASSQTGASGANVLTF. CDR3 nucleotide sequence: TGTGCCAGCTCACAAACAGGGGCGTCTGGGGCCAACGTCCTGACTTTC.

V gene TRBV5-1 combines with J gene TRBJ2-1; the D gene is possibly TRBD2 (5 bases). V was clipped by 0 bases and J by 2 bases, with 9 bases between them. The CDR3 has 15 amino acids. CDR1 is SGHRS and CDR2 is YFSETQ in the germline V gene. CDR3 nucleotide sequence: TGCGCCAGCAGCTTGGACCGGGGTGCCTACAATGAGCAGTTCTTC. It codes for CASSLDRGAYNEQFF.

Sample share makes this clonotype medium-sized. This chain uses TRBV29-1 with TRBJ2-5; D is ambiguous. The CDR3 covers 13 residues. From germline, CDR1 is SQVTM and CDR2 ANQGSEA. V dropped 7 bases and J dropped 1 base, with 13 bases sitting between them. DNA for the CDR3: TGCAGCGCGGCTCTGGCTAGCCAAGAGACCCAGTACTTC. Its protein is CSAALASQETQYF. Full variable domain (rest looked up from reference TRBV29-1 and TRBJ2-5): SAVISQKPSRDICQRGTSLTIQCQVDSQVTMMFWYRQQPGQSLTLIATANQGSEATYESGFVIDKFPISRPNLTFSTLTVSNMSPEDSSIYLCSAALASQETQYFGPGTRLLVL.

Points on this clonotype: Sequence at one end of the junction differs from germline and may be a read error. CDR3 nucleotides: TGTGTCAGCTCTAGGGGACTAGCGGGGGGACAAGAGACCCAGTACTTC. It translates to CVSSRGLAGGQETQYF. The genes are TRBV13 and TRBJ2-5, with 15 bases matching TRBD2. CDR1 is PRHDT, CDR2 FYEKMQ, per germline (reference sequence). CDR3 length: 16 residues.

The V gene is TRBV30, the J gene TRBJ2-1; TRBD2 matches 11 bases. Germline values: CDR1 GTSNPN, CDR2 SVGIG (reference sequence). J was trimmed by 7 bases and V by 4 bases; bases with no gene match: 6. This CDR3 comprises 14 residues. For the CDR3, the DNA is TGTGCCTGGATGCTAGCGGGGGGTGGGAATGAGCAGTTCTTC. It encodes CAWMLAGGGNEQFF.

This clonotype was counted a few times. The chain has TRBV15 and TRBJ1-2; 9 bases fit TRBD1. This CDR3 contains 17 residues. Germline CDR1 and CDR2: LNHNV and YYDKDF (reference sequence). Trimming cost V 3 bases and J 4 bases; bases outside gene matches: 12. The CDR3, as DNA: TGTGCCACCAGCAGGGGGACAGGGCAGGGAGGGACCTATGGCTACACCTTC. It translates to CATSRGTGQGGTYGYTF.

There are a few counts of this clonotype. This chain uses TRBV30 with TRBJ1-2; 8 nucleotides match TRBD1. The CDR3 runs 13 residues. CDR1 GTSNPN and CDR2 SVGIG come from the germline V gene (reference sequence). The V segment lost 5 bases and the J segment 8 bases; nucleotides outside the gene matches: 10. The CDR3 loop reads CAWGTRTGSGYTF. CDR3 DNA: TGTGCCTGGGGGACCCGGACAGGGAGCGGCTACACCTTC.

The chain is built from TRBV12-3 or TRBV12-4 and TRBJ1-2; D not resolved. The CDR3 totals 12 residues. Deletions cut 6 bases from V and 8 bases from J, with 13 bases between. CDR3 bases: TGTGCCAGCAGCAACAAGATCGTCGGCTACACCTTC. Residues: CASSNKIVGYTF.